This is a list of T cell receptor beta chains from one sample in a study of T-cell memory formation after mild COVID-19. TCRdb independently ran MiXCR on the 5' RACE reads; one entry per CDR3 protein. The sample carries 280,000 or so distinct CDR3 sequences, around 17% recorded once. The sequenced material came from PBMCs or a T cell subset sorted from them (not recorded which). The receptors come from a man between 18 and 29 years old who had mild COVID-19 (a few samples of this study predate the infection). Cell type and time point are not known. The CDR3 runs from the conserved cysteine through the conserved F or W. The D gene is left open where the match is weak. Clone sizes are given selectively: once, few, many, or a class where the clone is expanded.

- | TRBJ1-1 | TRBV7-8 | - | TGTGCCAGCAGCTCACTCGGTTCCCCGGCCACTGAAGCTTTCTTT | CASSSLGSPATEAFF
TRBD1 | TRBJ1-6 | TRBV20-1 | few | TGCAGTGCTCGACAGGGGATCTCACCCCTCCACTTT | CSARQGISPLHF
- | TRBJ2-7 | TRBV7-8 | few | TGTGCCAGCAGCTTGGGGCTAGGGCTATACGAGCAGTACTTC | CASSLGLGLYEQYF
TRBD1 | TRBJ2-1 | TRBV18 | - | TGTGCCAGCTCACCCCCAGGGGGCAGTGAGCAGTTCTTC | CASSPPGGSEQFF
- | TRBJ1-1 | TRBV6-1 | few | TGTGCCAGCAGTGATCAGGGAGGAAAGACTGAAGCTTTCTTT | CASSDQGGKTEAFF
- | TRBJ2-3 | TRBV3-1 | many | TGTGCCAGCAGCCCCCCCCCTACCAGGGGCACAGATACGCAGTATTTT | CASSPPPTRGTDTQYF
- | TRBJ2-5 | TRBV24-1 | - | TGTGCCACCAGTGATTTGGGGACCCAGGGCCTGGAGACCCAGTACTTC | CATSDLGTQGLETQYF
TRBD1 | TRBJ2-1 | TRBV5-1 | - | TGCGCCAGCAGCCCCGGGTCGGGACAGGGGGCAAAGGAGCAGTTCTTC | CASSPGSGQGAKEQFF
- | TRBJ2-5 | TRBV5-1 | few | TGCGCCAGCAGCTGGGCTTCGGAGACCCAGTACTTC | CASSWASETQYF
- | TRBJ2-3 | TRBV12-3/TRBV12-4 | - | TGTGCCAGCAGTCGGGACGGGAGTACAGATACGCAGTATTTT | CASSRDGSTDTQYF
- | TRBJ1-2 | TRBV7-9 | once | TGTGCCAGCAGCTTAGTGGCAGGAGGCTATGGCTACACCTTC | CASSLVAGGYGYTF
- | TRBJ1-4 | TRBV7-3 | - | TGTGCCAGCAGCCCGCCCCGGAGGGGGGTTGTATCTAATGAAAAACTGTTTTTT | CASSPPRRGVVSNEKLFF
TRBD1 | TRBJ2-3 | TRBV3-1 | - | TGTGCCAGCAGCCGAGCAGACAGGGGGCGAAAGGATACGCAGTATTTT | CASSRADRGRKDTQYF
- | TRBJ1-1 | TRBV20-1 | - | TGCACCCCGCTGGGGTCCAACATGAACACTGAAGCTTTCTTT | CTPLGSNMNTEAFF
TRBD1 | TRBJ2-3 | TRBV19 | few | TGTGCCAGTATAGGGGGCCGGGCAGATACGCAGTATTTT | CASIGGRADTQYF
TRBD2 | TRBJ2-1 | TRBV20-1 | few | TGCAGTGCTTCCGCCGAACTAGCGGGTCCCTACAATGAGCAGTTCTTC | CSASAELAGPYNEQFF
- | TRBJ1-1 | TRBV11-2 | few | TGTGCCAGCACCCCAGGAGGGGTCTACACTGAAGCTTTCTTT | CASTPGGVYTEAFF
- | TRBJ1-1 | TRBV5-1 | - | TGCGCCAGCAGCTCATACAGGATTGACACTGAAGCTTTCTTT | CASSSYRIDTEAFF
- | TRBJ1-1 | TRBV7-2 | - | TGTGCCAGCAGCTTAAACAAGGGCGATCGAGCTTTCTTT | CASSLNKGDRAFF
- | TRBJ2-1 | TRBV5-1 | few | TGCGCCAGCAGCGCGAAGAGGGGTGAGCAGTTCTTC | CASSAKRGEQFF
TRBD2 | TRBJ2-3 | TRBV7-2 | - | TGTGCCAGCAGTCCCGTGGGACTAGCTGGAGATACGCAGTATTTT | CASSPVGLAGDTQYF
- | TRBJ2-3 | TRBV20-1 | - | TGCAGTGCTAGAGTTCCAGGGATAACAGATACGCAGTATTTT | CSARVPGITDTQYF
TRBD2 | TRBJ2-1 | TRBV7-8 | - | TGTGCCAGCAGCTTCCTGGGGGGGGGAAGCTCCTACAATGAGCAGTTCTTC | CASSFLGGGSSYNEQFF
- | TRBJ2-3 | TRBV11-2 | few | TGTGCCAGCAGCTTAGCGCCAGGGTACACAGATACGCAGTATTTT | CASSLAPGYTDTQYF
- | TRBJ2-7 | TRBV7-8 | few | TGTGCCAGCAGCTTTGACAGGCCTTCCTACGAGCAGTACTTC | CASSFDRPSYEQYF
- | TRBJ2-1 | TRBV5-6 | many | TGTGCCAGCAGCTTGTTAGGTGGGCAGTTCTTC | CASSLLGGQFF
- | TRBJ2-5 | TRBV7-8 | - | TGTGCCAGCAGCCCCAGGGACTGGGGGATCCAAGAGACCCAGTACTTC | CASSPRDWGIQETQYF
- | TRBJ1-3 | TRBV5-5 | few | TGTGCCAGCAGCTTGTCTCCAGTGTACTCTGGAAACACCATATATTTT | CASSLSPVYSGNTIYF
- | TRBJ2-7 | TRBV6-6 | few | TGTGCCAGCAGTTACAATGGGGGGCAGGTGAGAGAGCAGTACTTC | CASSYNGGQVREQYF
- | TRBJ1-2 | TRBV5-4 | - | TGTGCCAGCAGCTTGGGGACGGAGTCTGGCTACACCTTC | CASSLGTESGYTF
TRBD2 | TRBJ2-3 | TRBV7-9 | few | TGTGCCAGCAGCCCGGGACTACTCACAGATACGCAGTATTTT | CASSPGLLTDTQYF
- | TRBJ2-3 | TRBV28 | - | TGTGCCAGCAGTTCCCCCAGGGGCACAGATACGCAGTATTTT | CASSSPRGTDTQYF
- | TRBJ2-1 | TRBV11-2 | few | TGTGCCAGCAGCTTACCCCAGGGGAGCTACAATGAGCAGTTCTTC | CASSLPQGSYNEQFF
TRBD1 | TRBJ2-1 | TRBV20-1 | - | TGCAGTGCCCGTCAGGGGGCGCGGGACAATGAGCAGTTCTTC | CSARQGARDNEQFF
- | TRBJ2-7 | TRBV6-2/TRBV6-3 | few | TGTGCCAGCAGTTCATGGGACTCCGGTTTCTACGAGCAGTACTTC | CASSSWDSGFYEQYF
- | TRBJ2-1 | TRBV5-1 | many | TGCGCCAGCAGCTTGTCCCCAGGGGACGGCAATGAGCAGTTCTTC | CASSLSPGDGNEQFF
TRBD1 | TRBJ1-1 | TRBV4-1 | - | TGCGCCAGCAGCCAAACGACAGGGGCGAACACTGAAGCTTTCTTT | CASSQTTGANTEAFF
- | TRBJ1-1 | TRBV6-5 | - | TGTGCCAGCAGTGGAAACCTACAGGGACGGGCTTTCTTT | CASSGNLQGRAFF
- | TRBJ2-1 | TRBV6-2/TRBV6-3 | - | TGTGCCAGCAGTTACAGGGCAGACATAGACAATGAGCAGTTCTTC | CASSYRADIDNEQFF
TRBD2 | TRBJ2-3 | TRBV7-2 | many | TGTGCCAGCAGCTTATCGGGGGGGGACTGGACAGATACGCAGTATTTT | CASSLSGGDWTDTQYF
TRBD1 | TRBJ2-5 | TRBV7-2 | - | TGTGCCAGCAGCTTGGTAGACAGGGTTCAAGAGACCCAGTACTTC | CASSLVDRVQETQYF
TRBD1 | TRBJ2-1 | TRBV7-3 | - | TGTGCCAGCAGCTTTTTAGGGGGCGAGCAGTTCTTC | CASSFLGGEQFF
TRBD1 | TRBJ1-6 | TRBV19 | - | TGTGCCAGTAGTAACCCTGGGACAGGGAATTCACCCCTCCACTTT | CASSNPGTGNSPLHF
- | TRBJ2-5 | TRBV21-1 | many | TGTGCCAGCAGCAATGACAGGGAGAAGGAGACCCAGTACTTC | CASSNDREKETQYF
- | TRBJ1-1 | TRBV27 | few | TGTGCCAGCAGAGAATCAGGGGATGGGACTGAAGCTTTCTTT | CASRESGDGTEAFF